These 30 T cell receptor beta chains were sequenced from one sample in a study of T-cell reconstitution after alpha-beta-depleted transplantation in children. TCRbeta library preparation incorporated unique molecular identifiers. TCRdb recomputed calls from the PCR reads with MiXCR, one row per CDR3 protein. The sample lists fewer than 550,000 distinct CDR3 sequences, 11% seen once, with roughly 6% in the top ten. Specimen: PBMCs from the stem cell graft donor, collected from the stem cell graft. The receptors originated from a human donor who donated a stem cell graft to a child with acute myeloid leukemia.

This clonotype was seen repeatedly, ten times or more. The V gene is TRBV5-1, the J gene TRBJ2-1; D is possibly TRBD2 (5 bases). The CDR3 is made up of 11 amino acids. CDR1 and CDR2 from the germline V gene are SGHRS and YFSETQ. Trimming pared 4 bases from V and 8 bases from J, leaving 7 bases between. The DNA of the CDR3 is TGCGCCAGCAGCCCCGGGGATGAGCAGTTCTTC. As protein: CASSPGDEQFF. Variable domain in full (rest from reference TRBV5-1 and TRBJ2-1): KAGVTQTPRYLIKTRGQQVTLSCSPISGHRSVSWYQQTPGQGLQFLFEYFSETQRNKGNFPGRFSGRQFSNSRSEMNVSTLELGDSALYLCASSPGDEQFFGPGTRLTVL.

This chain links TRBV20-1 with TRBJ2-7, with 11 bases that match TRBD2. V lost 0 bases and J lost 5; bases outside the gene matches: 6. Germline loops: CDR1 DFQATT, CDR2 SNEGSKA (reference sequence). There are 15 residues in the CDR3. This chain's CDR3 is CSAREASGRMNEQYF. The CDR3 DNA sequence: TGCAGTGCTAGAGAGGCTAGCGGGAGGATGAACGAGCAGTACTTC.

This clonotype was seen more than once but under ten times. CDR3 bases: TGCGCCAGCAGCTTGCTAGCGGGGTCAGACATTGGCGGGGAGCTGTTTTTT. It translates to CASSLLAGSDIGGELFF. V gene TRBV5-1 combines with J gene TRBJ2-2, with TRBD2 identical over 9 bases. Trimming took 1 base from V and 7 from J; bases not matched to a gene: 11. Germline loops: CDR1 SGHRS, CDR2 YFSETQ. The CDR3 spans 17 residues.

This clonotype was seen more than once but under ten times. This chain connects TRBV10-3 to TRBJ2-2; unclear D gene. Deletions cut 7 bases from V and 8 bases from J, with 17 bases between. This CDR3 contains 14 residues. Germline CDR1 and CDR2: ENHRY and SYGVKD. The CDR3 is CAINPDVGMGELFF. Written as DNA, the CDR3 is TGTGCCATCAACCCGGATGTAGGAATGGGGGAGCTGTTTTTT.

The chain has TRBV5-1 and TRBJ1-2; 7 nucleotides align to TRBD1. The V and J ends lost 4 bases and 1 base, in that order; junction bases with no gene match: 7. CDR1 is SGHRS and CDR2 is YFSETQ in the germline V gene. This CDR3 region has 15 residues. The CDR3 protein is CASSPSGTDNYGYTF. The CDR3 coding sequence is TGCGCCAGCAGCCCAAGCGGGACAGATAACTATGGCTACACCTTC.

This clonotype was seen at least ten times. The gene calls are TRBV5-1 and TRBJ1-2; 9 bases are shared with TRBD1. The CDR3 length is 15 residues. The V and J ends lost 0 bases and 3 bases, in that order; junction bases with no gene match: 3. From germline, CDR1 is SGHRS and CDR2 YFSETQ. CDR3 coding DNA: TGCGCCAGCAGCTTGGAACAGGGGGCACACTATGGCTACACCTTC. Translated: CASSLEQGAHYGYTF.

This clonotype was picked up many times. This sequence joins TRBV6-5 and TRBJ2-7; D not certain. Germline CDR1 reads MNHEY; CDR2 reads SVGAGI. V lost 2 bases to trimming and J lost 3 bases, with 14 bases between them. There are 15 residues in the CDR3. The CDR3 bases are TGTGCCAGCAGTTACGGTCGTTCTGGTCTCTACGAGCAGTACTTC. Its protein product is CASSYGRSGLYEQYF.

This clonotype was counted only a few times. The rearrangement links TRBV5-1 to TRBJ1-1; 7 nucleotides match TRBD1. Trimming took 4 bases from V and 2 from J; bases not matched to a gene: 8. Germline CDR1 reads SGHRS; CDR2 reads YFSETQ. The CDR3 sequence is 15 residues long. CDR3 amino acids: CASSQQGQTNTEAFF. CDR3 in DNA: TGCGCCAGCAGCCAACAGGGGCAGACCAACACTGAAGCTTTCTTT. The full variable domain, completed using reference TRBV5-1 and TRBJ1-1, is KAGVTQTPRYLIKTRGQQVTLSCSPISGHRSVSWYQQTPGQGLQFLFEYFSETQRNKGNFPGRFSGRQFSNSRSEMNVSTLELGDSALYLCASSQQGQTNTEAFFGQGTRLTVV.

CDR3 nucleotides: TGTGCCAGCAGCCGAGCGGGAGGAATGGAAGAGACCCAGTACTTC. Translated: CASSRAGGMEETQYF. The chain couples TRBV3-1 to TRBJ2-5; 9 bases agree with TRBD2. V lost 4 bases to trimming and J lost 3 bases; unmatched junction nucleotides: 6. This CDR3 comprises 15 residues. CDR1 is LGHDT, CDR2 YNNKEL, per germline (reference sequence).

CDR3 bases: TGTGCCAGCAGCCTGAGTCCGTCAGATACGCAGTATTTT. Its translation: CASSLSPSDTQYF. The chain is built from TRBV27 and TRBJ2-3; D remains unclear. Germline CDR1 MNHEY, CDR2 SMNVEV (reference sequence). Trimming took off 6 bases at V and 4 bases at J, with 11 bases between the two ends. The CDR3 totals 13 residues.

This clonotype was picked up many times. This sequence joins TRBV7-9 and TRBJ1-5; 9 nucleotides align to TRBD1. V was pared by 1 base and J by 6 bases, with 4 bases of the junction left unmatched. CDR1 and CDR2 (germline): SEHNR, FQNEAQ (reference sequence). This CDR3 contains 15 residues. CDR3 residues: CASSLGGQGSQPQHF. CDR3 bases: TGTGCCAGCAGCTTAGGGGGACAGGGAAGTCAGCCCCAGCATTTT.

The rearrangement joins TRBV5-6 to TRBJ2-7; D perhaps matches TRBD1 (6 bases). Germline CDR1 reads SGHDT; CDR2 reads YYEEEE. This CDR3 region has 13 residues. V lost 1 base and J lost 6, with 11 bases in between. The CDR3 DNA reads TGTGCCAGCAGCTTGCAAACAGGGCTCGAGCAGTACGTC. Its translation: CASSLQTGLEQYV.

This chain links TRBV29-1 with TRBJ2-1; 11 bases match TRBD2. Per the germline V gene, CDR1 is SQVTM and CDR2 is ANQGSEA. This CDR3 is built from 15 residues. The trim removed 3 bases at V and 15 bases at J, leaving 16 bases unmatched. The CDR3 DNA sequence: TGCAGCGTTGAGTCCCTAGCGGGGGGCCGCACTACACCGTTCTTC. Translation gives CSVESLAGGRTTPFF.

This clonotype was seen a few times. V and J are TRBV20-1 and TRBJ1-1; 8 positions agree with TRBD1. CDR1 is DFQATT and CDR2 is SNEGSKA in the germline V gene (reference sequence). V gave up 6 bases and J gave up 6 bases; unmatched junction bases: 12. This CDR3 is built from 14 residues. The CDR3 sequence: CSAPTTGAGPEAFF. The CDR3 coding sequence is TGCAGTGCACCCACGACAGGGGCGGGCCCTGAAGCTTTCTTT.

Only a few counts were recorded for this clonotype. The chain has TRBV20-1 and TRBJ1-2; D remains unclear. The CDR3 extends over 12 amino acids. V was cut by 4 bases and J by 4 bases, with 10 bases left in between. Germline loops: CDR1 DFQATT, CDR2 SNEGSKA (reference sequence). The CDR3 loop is CSANPRAYGYTF. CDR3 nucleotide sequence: TGCAGTGCTAATCCGAGGGCCTATGGCTACACCTTC.

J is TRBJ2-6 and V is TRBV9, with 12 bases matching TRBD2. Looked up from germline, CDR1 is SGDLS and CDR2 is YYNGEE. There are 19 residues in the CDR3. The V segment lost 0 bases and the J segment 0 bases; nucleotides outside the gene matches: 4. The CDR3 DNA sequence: TGTGCCAGCAGCGTAGGGACTAGCGGGACCCTCTCTGGGGCCAACGTCCTGACTTTC. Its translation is CASSVGTSGTLSGANVLTF.

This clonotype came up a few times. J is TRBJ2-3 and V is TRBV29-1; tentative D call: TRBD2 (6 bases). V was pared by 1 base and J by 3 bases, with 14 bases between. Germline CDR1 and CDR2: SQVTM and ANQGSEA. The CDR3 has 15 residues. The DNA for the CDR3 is TGCAGCGTTGAAGGTTTCGCTAGCGTGACAGATACGCAGTATTTT. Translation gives CSVEGFASVTDTQYF.

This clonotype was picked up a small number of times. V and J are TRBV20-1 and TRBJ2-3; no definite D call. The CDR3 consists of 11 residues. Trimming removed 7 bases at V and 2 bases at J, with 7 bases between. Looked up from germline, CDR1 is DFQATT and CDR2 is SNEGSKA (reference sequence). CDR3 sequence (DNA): TGCAGTGTTTGGGTCACAGATACGCAGTATTTT. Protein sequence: CSVWVTDTQYF.

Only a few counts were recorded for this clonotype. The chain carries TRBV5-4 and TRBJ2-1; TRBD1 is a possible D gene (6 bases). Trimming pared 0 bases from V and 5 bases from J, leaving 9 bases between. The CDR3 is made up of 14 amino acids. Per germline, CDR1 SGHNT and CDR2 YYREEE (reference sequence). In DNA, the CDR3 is TGTGCCAGCAGCTTGGAGAGGGGGAACAATGAGCAGTTCTTC. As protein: CASSLERGNNEQFF.

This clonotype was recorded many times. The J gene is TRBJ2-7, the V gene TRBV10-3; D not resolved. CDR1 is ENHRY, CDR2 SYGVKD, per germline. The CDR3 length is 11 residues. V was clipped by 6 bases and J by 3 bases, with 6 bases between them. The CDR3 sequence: CAIRKYYEQYF. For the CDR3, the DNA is TGTGCCATCAGGAAGTACTACGAGCAGTACTTC.

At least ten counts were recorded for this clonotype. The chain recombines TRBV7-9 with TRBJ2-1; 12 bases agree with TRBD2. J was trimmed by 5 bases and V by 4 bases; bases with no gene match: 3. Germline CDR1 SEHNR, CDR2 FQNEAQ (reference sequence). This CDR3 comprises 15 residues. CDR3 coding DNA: TGTGCCAGCAGCTCGGGACTAGCGGGCGACAATGAGCAGTTCTTC. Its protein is CASSSGLAGDNEQFF. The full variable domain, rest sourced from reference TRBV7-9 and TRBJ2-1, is DTGVSQNPRHKITKRGQNVTFRCDPISEHNRLYWYRQTLGQGPEFLTYFQNEAQLEKSRLLSDRFSAERPKGSFSTLEIQRTEQGDSAMYLCASSSGLAGDNEQFFGPGTRLTVL.

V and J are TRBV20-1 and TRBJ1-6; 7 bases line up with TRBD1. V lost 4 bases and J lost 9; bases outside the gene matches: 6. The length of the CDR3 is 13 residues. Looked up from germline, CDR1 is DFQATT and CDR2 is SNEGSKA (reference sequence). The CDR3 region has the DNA TGCAGTGCTACACGGGACAGAGGTTCACCCCTCCACTTT. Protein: CSATRDRGSPLHF.

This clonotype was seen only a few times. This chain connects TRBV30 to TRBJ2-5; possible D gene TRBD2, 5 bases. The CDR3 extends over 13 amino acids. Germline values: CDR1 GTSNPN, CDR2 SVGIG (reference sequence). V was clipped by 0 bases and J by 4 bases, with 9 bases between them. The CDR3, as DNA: TGTGCCTGGAGTGTCCAAGGAGGAGAGACCCAGTACTTC. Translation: CAWSVQGGETQYF.

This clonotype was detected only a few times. CDR3 region: CASSSRDRKNSPLHF. The CDR3 DNA reads as TGTGCCAGCAGCTCCCGGGACCGTAAAAATTCACCCCTCCACTTT. J is TRBJ1-6 and V is TRBV7-9; TRBD1 is a possible D gene (5 bases). Germline V gene sequence: CDR1 SEHNR, CDR2 FQNEAQ (reference sequence). Trimming removed 4 bases at V and 7 bases at J, with 14 bases between. The CDR3 loop spans 15 amino acids.

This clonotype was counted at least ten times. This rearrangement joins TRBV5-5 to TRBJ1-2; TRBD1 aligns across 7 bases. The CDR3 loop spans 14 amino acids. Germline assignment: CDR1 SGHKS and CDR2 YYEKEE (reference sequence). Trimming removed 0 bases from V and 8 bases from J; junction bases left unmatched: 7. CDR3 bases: TGTGCCAGCAGCTTGGGACAGGGAGCAGGCGGCTACACCTTC. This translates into CASSLGQGAGGYTF.

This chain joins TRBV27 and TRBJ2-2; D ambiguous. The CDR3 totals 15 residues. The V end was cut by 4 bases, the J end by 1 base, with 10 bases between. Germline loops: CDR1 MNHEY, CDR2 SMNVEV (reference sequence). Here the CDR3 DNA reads TGTGCCAGCAGTTCCATCGCACTGAACACCGGGGAGCTGTTTTTT. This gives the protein CASSSIALNTGELFF.

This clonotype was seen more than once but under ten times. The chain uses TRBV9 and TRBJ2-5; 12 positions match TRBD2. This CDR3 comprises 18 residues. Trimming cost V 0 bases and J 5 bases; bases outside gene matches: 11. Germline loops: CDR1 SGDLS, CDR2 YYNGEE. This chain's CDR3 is CASSVDPGGLAGHETQYF. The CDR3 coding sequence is TGTGCCAGCAGCGTAGACCCAGGAGGACTAGCGGGACACGAGACCCAGTACTTC.

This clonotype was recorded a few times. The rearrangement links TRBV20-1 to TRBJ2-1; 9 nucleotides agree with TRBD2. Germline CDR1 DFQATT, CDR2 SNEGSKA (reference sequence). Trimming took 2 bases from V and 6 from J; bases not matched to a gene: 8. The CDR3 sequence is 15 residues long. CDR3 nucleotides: TGCAGTGCTAGATCTAATAGCGGGGGAACCAATGAGCAGTTCTTC. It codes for CSARSNSGGTNEQFF.

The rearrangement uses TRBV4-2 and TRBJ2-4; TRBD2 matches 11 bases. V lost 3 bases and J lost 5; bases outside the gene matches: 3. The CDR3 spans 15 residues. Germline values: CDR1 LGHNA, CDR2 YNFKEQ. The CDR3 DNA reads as TGTGCCAGCAGCCATCCGGGACTAGCGGAAAACATTCAGTACTTC. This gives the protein CASSHPGLAENIQYF.

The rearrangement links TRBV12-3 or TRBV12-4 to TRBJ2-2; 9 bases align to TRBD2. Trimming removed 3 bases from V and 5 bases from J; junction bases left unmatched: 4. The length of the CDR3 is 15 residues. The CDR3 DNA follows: TGTGCCAGCAGTTTCTCAGCGGGGGGTACCGGGGAGCTGTTTTTT. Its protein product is CASSFSAGGTGELFF.